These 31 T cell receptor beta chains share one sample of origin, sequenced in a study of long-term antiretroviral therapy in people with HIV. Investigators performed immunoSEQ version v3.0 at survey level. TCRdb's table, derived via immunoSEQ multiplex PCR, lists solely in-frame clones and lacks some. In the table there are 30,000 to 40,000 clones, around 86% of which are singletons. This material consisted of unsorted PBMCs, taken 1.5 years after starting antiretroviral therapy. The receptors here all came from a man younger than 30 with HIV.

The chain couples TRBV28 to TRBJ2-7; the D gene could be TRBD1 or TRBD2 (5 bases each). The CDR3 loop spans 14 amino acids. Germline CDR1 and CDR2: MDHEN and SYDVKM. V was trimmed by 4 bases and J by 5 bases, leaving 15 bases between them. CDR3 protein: CASSSTNRDHEQYF. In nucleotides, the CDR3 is TGTGCCAGCAGTTCTACAAACCGGGACCACGAGCAGTACTTC.

The DNA for the CDR3 is TGTGCCAGTGGGGGGGACCGTAGCTCCTACGAGCAGTACTTC. This sequence encodes CASGGDRSSYEQYF. The chain is built from TRBV19 and TRBJ2-7; 7 bases fit TRBD2. With V trimmed by 8 bases and J by 0 bases, 7 bases remained unmatched. From germline, CDR1 is LNHDA and CDR2 SQIVND (reference sequence). This CDR3 has 14 amino acids.

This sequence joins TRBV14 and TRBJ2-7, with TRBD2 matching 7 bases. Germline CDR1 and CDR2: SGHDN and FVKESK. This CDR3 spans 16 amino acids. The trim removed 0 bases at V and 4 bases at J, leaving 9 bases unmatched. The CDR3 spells CASSQDGGGPGYEQYF. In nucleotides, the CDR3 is TGTGCCAGCAGCCAAGATGGGGGAGGGCCTGGGTACGAGCAGTACTTC.

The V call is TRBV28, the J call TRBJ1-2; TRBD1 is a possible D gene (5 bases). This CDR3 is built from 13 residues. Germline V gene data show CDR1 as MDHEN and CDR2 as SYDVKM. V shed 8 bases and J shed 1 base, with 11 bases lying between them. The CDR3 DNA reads TGTGCCAGCCTTCCGACAGTTAACTATGGCTACACCTTC. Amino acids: CASLPTVNYGYTF.

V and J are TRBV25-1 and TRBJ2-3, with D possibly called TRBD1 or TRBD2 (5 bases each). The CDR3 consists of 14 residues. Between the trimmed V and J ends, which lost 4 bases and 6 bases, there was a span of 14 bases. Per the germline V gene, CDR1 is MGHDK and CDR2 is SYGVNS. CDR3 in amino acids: CASSVGGMQDTQYF. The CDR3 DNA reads TGTGCCAGCAGTGTTGGGGGAATGCAGGATACGCAGTATTTT.

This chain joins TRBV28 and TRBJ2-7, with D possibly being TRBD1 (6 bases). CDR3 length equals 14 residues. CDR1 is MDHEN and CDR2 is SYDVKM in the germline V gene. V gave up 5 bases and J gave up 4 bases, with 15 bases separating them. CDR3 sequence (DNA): TGTGCCAGCAGTCCAACGAGGGGGAGTTACGAGCAGTACTTC. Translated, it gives CASSPTRGSYEQYF.

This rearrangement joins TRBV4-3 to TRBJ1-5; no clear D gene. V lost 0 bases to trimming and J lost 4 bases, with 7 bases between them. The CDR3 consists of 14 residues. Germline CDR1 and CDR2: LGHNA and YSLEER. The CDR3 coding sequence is TGCGCCAGCAGCCAAGACTCTGGGAATCAGCCCCAGCATTTT. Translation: CASSQDSGNQPQHF.

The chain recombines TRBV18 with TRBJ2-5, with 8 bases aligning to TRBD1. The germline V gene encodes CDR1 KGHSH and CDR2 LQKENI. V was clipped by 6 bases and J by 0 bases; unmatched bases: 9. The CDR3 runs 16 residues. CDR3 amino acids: CASSTPDREYQETQYF. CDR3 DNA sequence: TGTGCCAGCTCTACCCCGGACAGGGAGTACCAAGAGACCCAGTACTTC. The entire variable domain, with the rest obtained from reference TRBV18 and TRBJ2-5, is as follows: NAGVMQNPRHLVRRRGQEARLRCSPMKGHSHVYWYRQLPEEGLKFMVYLQKENIIDESGMPKERFSAEFPKEGPSILRIQQVVRGDSAAYFCASSTPDREYQETQYFGPGTRLLVL.

The CDR3 reads CASSLGQMSTDTQYF. The CDR3 DNA is TGTGCCAGCAGCTTAGGCCAGATGAGCACAGATACGCAGTATTTT. This chain links TRBV11-3 with TRBJ2-3, with D unresolved. The ends were cut back, 1 base at V and 0 bases at J, with 8 bases in the middle. Germline V lookup: CDR1 SGHNT, CDR2 YENEEA. This CDR3 is 15 amino acids long.

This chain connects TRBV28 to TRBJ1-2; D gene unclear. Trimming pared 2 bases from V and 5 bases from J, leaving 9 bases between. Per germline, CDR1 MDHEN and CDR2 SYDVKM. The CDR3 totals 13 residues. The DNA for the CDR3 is TGTGCCAGCAGTTTACGAGGGATTTATGGCTACACCTTC. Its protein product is CASSLRGIYGYTF.

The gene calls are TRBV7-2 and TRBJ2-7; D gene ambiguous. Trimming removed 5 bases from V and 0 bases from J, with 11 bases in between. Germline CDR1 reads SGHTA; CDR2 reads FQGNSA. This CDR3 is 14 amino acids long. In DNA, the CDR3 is TGTGCCAGCAGCCCAAGGGTCAGCTCCTACGAGCAGTACTTC. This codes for CASSPRVSSYEQYF.

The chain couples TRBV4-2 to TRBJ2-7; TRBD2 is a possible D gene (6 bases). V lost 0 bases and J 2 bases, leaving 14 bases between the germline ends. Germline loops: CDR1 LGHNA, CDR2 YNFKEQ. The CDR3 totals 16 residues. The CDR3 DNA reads TGTGCCAGCAGCCAAGATCAACTAGCAGTGACCTACGAGCAGTACTTC. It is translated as CASSQDQLAVTYEQYF.

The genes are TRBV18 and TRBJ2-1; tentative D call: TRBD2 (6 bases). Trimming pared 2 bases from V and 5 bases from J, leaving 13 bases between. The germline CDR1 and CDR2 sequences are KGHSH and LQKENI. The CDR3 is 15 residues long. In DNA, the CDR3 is TGTGCCAGCTCACCATTCCTTAGCGGTGACAATGAGCAGTTCTTC. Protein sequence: CASSPFLSGDNEQFF.

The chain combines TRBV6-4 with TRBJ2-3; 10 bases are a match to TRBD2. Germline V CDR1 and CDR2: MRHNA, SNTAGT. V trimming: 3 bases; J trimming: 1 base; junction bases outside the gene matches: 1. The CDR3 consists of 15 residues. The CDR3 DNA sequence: TGTGCCAGCAGTGAGGGGACTAGCGGCACAGATACGCAGTATTTT. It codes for CASSEGTSGTDTQYF.

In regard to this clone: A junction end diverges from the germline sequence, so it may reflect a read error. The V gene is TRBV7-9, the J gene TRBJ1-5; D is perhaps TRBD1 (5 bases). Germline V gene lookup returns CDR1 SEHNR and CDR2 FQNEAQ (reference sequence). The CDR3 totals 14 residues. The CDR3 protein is CASSLAGANQPQHF. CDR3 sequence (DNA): TGTGCCAGCAGCCTAGCTGGGGCGAATCAGCCCCAGCATTTT.

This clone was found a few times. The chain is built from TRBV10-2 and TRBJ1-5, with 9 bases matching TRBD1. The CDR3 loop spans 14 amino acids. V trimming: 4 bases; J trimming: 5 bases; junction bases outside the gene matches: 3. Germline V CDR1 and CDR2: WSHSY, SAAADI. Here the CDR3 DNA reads TGCGCCAGCAGTGCTGGACAGGGGTATCAGCCCCAGCATTTT. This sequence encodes CASSAGQGYQPQHF.

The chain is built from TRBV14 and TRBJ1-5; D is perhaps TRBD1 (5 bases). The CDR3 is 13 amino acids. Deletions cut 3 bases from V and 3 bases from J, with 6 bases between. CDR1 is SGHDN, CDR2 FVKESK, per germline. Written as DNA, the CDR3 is TGTGCCAGCAGCCAGGGACTCAATCAGCCCCAGCATTTT. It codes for CASSQGLNQPQHF.

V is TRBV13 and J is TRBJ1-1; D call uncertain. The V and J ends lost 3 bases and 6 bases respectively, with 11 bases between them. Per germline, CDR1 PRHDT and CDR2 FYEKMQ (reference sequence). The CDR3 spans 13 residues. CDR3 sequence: CASSFPTSAEAFF. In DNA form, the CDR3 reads TGTGCCAGCAGCTTCCCGACAAGTGCTGAAGCTTTCTTT.

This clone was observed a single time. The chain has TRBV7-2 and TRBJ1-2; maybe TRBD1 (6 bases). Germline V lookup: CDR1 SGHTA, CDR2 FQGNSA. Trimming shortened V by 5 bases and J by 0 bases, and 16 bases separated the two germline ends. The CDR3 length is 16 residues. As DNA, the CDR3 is TGTGCCAGCAGCGCCCCAGGGGCCAAAGCTAACTATGGCTACACCTTC. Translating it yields CASSAPGAKANYGYTF.

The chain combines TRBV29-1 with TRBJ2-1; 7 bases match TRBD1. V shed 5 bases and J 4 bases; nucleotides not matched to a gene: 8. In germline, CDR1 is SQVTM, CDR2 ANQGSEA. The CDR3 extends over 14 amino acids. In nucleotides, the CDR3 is TGCAGCGTTCTGGGACCGGACAGGTACAATGAGCAGTTCTTC. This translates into CSVLGPDRYNEQFF.

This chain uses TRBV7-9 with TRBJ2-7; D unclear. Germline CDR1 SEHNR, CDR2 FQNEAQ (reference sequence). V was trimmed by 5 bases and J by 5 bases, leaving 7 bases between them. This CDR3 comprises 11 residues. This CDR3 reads CASSDNNEQYF. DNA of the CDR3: TGTGCCAGCAGCGACAATAACGAGCAGTACTTC. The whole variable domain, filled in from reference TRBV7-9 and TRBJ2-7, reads DTGVSQNPRHKITKRGQNVTFRCDPISEHNRLYWYRQTLGQGPEFLTYFQNEAQLEKSRLLSDRFSAERPKGSFSTLEIQRTEQGDSAMYLCASSDNNEQYFGPGTRLTVT.

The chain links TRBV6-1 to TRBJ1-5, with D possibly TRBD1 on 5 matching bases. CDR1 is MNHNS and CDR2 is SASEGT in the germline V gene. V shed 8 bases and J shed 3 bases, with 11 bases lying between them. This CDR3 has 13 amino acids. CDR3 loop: CASGRDPNQPQHF. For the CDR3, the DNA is TGTGCCAGCGGCCGGGACCCCAATCAGCCCCAGCATTTT.

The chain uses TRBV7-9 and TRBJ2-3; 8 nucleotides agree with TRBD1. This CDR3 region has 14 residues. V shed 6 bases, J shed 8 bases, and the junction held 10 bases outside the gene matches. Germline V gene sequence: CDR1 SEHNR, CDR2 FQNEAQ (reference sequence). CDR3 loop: CASSQNPGQGTQYF. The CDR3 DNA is TGTGCCAGCAGTCAAAACCCCGGACAGGGTACGCAGTATTTT.

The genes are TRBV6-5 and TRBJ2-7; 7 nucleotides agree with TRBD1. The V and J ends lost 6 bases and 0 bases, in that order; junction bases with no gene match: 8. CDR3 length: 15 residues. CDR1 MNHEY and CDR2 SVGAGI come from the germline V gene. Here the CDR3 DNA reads TGTGCCAGCAGAGAAAACAGGGGTAGCTCCTACGAGCAGTACTTC. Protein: CASRENRGSSYEQYF.

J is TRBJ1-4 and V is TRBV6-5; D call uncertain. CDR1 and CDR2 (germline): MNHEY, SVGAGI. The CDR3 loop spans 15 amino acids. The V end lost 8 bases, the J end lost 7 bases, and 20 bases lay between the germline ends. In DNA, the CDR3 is TGTGCCAGCGCCCAAACGAATGCCCTGAGTGAAAAACTGTTTTTT. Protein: CASAQTNALSEKLFF.

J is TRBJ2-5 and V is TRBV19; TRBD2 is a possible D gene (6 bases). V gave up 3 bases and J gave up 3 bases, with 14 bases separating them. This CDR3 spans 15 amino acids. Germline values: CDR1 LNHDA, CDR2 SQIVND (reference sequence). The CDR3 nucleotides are TGTGCCAGTAGTATCCTGGGGGGAGGTGAAGAGACCCAGTACTTC. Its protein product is CASSILGGGEETQYF. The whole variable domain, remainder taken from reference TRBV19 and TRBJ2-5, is DGGITQSPKYLFRKEGQNVTLSCEQNLNHDAMYWYRQDPGQGLRLIYYSQIVNDFQKGDIAEGYSVSREKKESFPLTVTSAQKNPTAFYLCASSILGGGEETQYFGPGTRLLVL.

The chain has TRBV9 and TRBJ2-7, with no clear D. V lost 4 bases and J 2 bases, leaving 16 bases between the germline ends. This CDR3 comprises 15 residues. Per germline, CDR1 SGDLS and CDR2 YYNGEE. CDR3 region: CASSPPINGPYEQYF. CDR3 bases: TGTGCCAGCAGCCCCCCAATAAACGGACCCTACGAGCAGTACTTC. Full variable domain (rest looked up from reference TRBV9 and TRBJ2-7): DSGVTQTPKHLITATGQRVTLRCSPRSGDLSVYWYQQSLDQGLQFLIQYYNGEERAKGNILERFSAQQFPDLHSELNLSSLELGDSALYFCASSPPINGPYEQYFGPGTRLTVT.

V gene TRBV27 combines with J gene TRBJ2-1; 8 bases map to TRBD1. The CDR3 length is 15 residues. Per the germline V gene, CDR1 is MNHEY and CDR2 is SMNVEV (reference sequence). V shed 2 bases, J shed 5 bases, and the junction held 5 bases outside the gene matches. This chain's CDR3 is CASSLPRTGNNEQFF. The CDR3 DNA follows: TGTGCCAGCAGTTTACCCCGGACAGGGAACAATGAGCAGTTCTTC.

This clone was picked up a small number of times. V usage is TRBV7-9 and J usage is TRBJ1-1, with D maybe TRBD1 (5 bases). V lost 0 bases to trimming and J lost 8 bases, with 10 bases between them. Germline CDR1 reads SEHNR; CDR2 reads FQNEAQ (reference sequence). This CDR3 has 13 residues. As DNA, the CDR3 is TGTGCCAGCAGCTTAGCGCAGGGTTACGAAGCTTTCTTT. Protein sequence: CASSLAQGYEAFF.

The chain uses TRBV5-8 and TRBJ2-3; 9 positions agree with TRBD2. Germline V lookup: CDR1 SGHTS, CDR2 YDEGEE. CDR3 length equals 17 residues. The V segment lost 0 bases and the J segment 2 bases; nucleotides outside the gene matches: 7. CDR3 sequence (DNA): TGTGCCAGCAGCTTGGCCTTGACTAGCGGATCCACAGATACGCAGTATTTT. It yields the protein CASSLALTSGSTDTQYF.

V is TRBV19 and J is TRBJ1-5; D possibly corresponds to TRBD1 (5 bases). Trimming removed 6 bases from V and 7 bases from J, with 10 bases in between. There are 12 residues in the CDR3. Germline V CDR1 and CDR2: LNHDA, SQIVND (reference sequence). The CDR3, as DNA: TGTGCCAGTAGGCCCGGGGGGCAGCCCCAGCATTTT. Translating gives CASRPGGQPQHF.